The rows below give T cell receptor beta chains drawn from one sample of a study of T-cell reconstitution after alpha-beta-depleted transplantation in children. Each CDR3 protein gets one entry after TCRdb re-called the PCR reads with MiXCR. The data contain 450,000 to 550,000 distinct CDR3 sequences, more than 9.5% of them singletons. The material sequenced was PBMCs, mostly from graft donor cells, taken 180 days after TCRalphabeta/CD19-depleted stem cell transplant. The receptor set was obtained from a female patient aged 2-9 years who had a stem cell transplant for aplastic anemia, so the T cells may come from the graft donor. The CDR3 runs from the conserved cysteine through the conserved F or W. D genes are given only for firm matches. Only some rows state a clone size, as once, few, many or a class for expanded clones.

CDR3 protein: CASSPRGYEAFF
CDR3 DNA: TGTGCCAGCTCACCAAGGGGGTATGAAGCTTTCTTT
J gene: TRBJ1-1
V gene: TRBV18
D gene: NA
clone size: many

CDR3 protein: CASSLSGTSGANVLTF
CDR3 DNA: TGTGCCAGCAGCCTATCCGGGACATCTGGGGCCAACGTCCTGACTTTC
J gene: TRBJ2-6
V gene: TRBV12-3/TRBV12-4
D gene: NA
clone size: NA

CDR3 protein: CASSPAGTPEAFF
CDR3 DNA: TGTGCCAGCAGCCCCGCCGGGACTCCTGAAGCTTTCTTT
J gene: TRBJ1-1
V gene: TRBV12-3/TRBV12-4
D gene: NA
clone size: few

CDR3 protein: CASSELLAEYNEQFF
CDR3 DNA: TGTGCCAGCAGTGAATTGCTAGCGGAATACAATGAGCAGTTCTTC
J gene: TRBJ2-1
V gene: TRBV25-1
D gene: TRBD2
clone size: NA

CDR3 protein: CASSPPLSDSSWDEQFF
CDR3 DNA: TGTGCCAGCTCACCACCACTCTCGGACTCCTCCTGGGATGAGCAGTTCTTC
J gene: TRBJ2-1
V gene: TRBV18
D gene: NA
clone size: few

CDR3 protein: CASSPQPVVSGANVLTF
CDR3 DNA: TGTGCCAGCAGCCCGCAACCGGTAGTCTCTGGGGCCAACGTCCTGACTTTC
J gene: TRBJ2-6
V gene: TRBV7-2
D gene: NA
clone size: many

CDR3 protein: CASSYGGQHPYNEQFF
CDR3 DNA: TGTGCCAGCAGTTACGGGGGACAGCACCCCTACAATGAGCAGTTCTTC
J gene: TRBJ2-1
V gene: TRBV6-5
D gene: TRBD1
clone size: few

CDR3 protein: CASSLGSTGTEAFF
CDR3 DNA: TGCGCCAGCAGCTTGGGTTCGACAGGCACTGAAGCTTTCTTT
J gene: TRBJ1-1
V gene: TRBV5-1
D gene: NA
clone size: few

CDR3 protein: CASSGTPGNTIYF
CDR3 DNA: TGCGCCAGCAGCGGGACACCTGGAAACACCATATATTTT
J gene: TRBJ1-3
V gene: TRBV10-1
D gene: NA
clone size: NA

CDR3 protein: CATSAKGRKQETQYF
CDR3 DNA: TGTGCCACCAGTGCCAAGGGACGGAAGCAAGAGACCCAGTACTTC
J gene: TRBJ2-5
V gene: TRBV24-1
D gene: NA
clone size: NA

CDR3 protein: CASSPQGSGTEAFF
CDR3 DNA: TGTGCCAGCAGTCCTCAGGGCAGTGGCACTGAAGCTTTCTTT
J gene: TRBJ1-1
V gene: TRBV12-3/TRBV12-4
D gene: NA
clone size: NA

CDR3 protein: CSAGGRQVMGAFF
CDR3 DNA: TGCAGTGCTGGGGGTCGACAGGTTATGGGAGCTTTCTTT
J gene: TRBJ1-1
V gene: TRBV20-1
D gene: NA
clone size: few

CDR3 protein: CATMDPGGSTDTQYF
CDR3 DNA: TGTGCCACCATGGACCCTGGGGGTAGCACAGATACGCAGTATTTT
J gene: TRBJ2-3
V gene: TRBV24-1
D gene: NA
clone size: NA

CDR3 protein: CASSPHEQGSSYEQYF
CDR3 DNA: TGTGCCAGCTCACCGCACGAACAGGGGAGCTCCTACGAGCAGTACTTC
J gene: TRBJ2-7
V gene: TRBV18
D gene: TRBD1
clone size: few

CDR3 protein: CSASRFPGTRNF
CDR3 DNA: TGCAGTGCTAGTCGATTTCCCGGGACTCGAAACTTC
J gene: TRBJ2-5
V gene: TRBV20-1
D gene: NA
clone size: few

CDR3 protein: CASRSSWTAANYGYTF
CDR3 DNA: TGTGCCAGCAGGTCCTCCTGGACAGCCGCTAACTATGGCTACACCTTC
J gene: TRBJ1-2
V gene: TRBV6-2/TRBV6-3
D gene: NA
clone size: many

CDR3 protein: CASSDPRVQETQYF
CDR3 DNA: TGTGCCAGCAGCGACCCGCGGGTCCAGGAGACCCAGTACTTC
J gene: TRBJ2-5
V gene: TRBV7-8
D gene: NA
clone size: NA

CDR3 protein: CAANGRSTGVDTDTQYF
CDR3 DNA: TGTGCCGCCAATGGGCGCTCGACAGGGGTTGACACAGATACGCAGTATTTT
J gene: TRBJ2-3
V gene: TRBV7-9
D gene: TRBD1
clone size: NA

CDR3 protein: CASSLDSYTGELFF
CDR3 DNA: TGCGCCAGCAGCTTGGACAGTTACACCGGGGAGCTGTTTTTT
J gene: TRBJ2-2
V gene: TRBV5-1
D gene: NA
clone size: many

CDR3 protein: CASSLAKGLGNQPQHF
CDR3 DNA: TGTGCCAGCAGCTTAGCGAAGGGTTTGGGCAATCAGCCCCAGCATTTT
J gene: TRBJ1-5
V gene: TRBV7-8
D gene: NA
clone size: NA

CDR3 protein: CASSRTLRREQYF
CDR3 DNA: TGTGCCAGTAGTAGGACCTTGCGTCGCGAGCAGTACTTC
J gene: TRBJ2-7
V gene: TRBV19
D gene: NA
clone size: few

CDR3 protein: CASSHRWSEQFF
CDR3 DNA: TGTGCCAGCAGTCATCGGTGGAGTGAGCAGTTCTTC
J gene: TRBJ2-1
V gene: TRBV7-8
D gene: NA
clone size: many

CDR3 protein: CASSYEGNTEAFF
CDR3 DNA: TGTGCCAGCAGTTACGAGGGGAACACTGAAGCTTTCTTT
J gene: TRBJ1-1
V gene: TRBV6-5
D gene: NA
clone size: NA

CDR3 protein: CASSPQASYQSSYEQYF
CDR3 DNA: TGCGCCAGCAGCCCGCAAGCTAGCTACCAAAGCTCCTACGAGCAGTACTTC
J gene: TRBJ2-7
V gene: TRBV5-1
D gene: NA
clone size: NA

CDR3 protein: CASSVFFERTNQETQYF
CDR3 DNA: TGTGCCAGCAGCGTTTTCTTTGAGCGGACTAACCAAGAGACCCAGTACTTC
J gene: TRBJ2-5
V gene: TRBV11-2
D gene: NA
clone size: NA

CDR3 protein: CASSQRTGFLGEQYF
CDR3 DNA: TGTGCCAGCAGTCAACGGACAGGGTTCTTGGGCGAGCAGTACTTC
J gene: TRBJ2-7
V gene: TRBV27
D gene: TRBD1
clone size: few

CDR3 protein: CASSKEADRGTDTQYF
CDR3 DNA: TGTGCCAGCAGCAAAGAGGCCGACAGGGGCACAGATACGCAGTATTTT
J gene: TRBJ2-3
V gene: TRBV21-1
D gene: NA
clone size: few

CDR3 protein: CAIREGNTEAFF
CDR3 DNA: TGTGCCATCAGAGAGGGGAACACTGAAGCTTTCTTT
J gene: TRBJ1-1
V gene: TRBV10-3
D gene: NA
clone size: many

CDR3 protein: CSARTSGYNEQFF
CDR3 DNA: TGCAGTGCTAGGACTAGCGGCTACAATGAGCAGTTCTTC
J gene: TRBJ2-1
V gene: TRBV20-1
D gene: TRBD2
clone size: many

CDR3 protein: CASSLAQQAYGYTF
CDR3 DNA: TGCGCCAGCAGCTTGGCCCAACAGGCGTATGGCTACACCTTC
J gene: TRBJ1-2
V gene: TRBV5-1
D gene: NA
clone size: few

CDR3 protein: CASSVDPTSGSYNEQFF
CDR3 DNA: TGTGCCAGCAGCGTAGATCCTACTAGCGGCTCCTACAATGAGCAGTTCTTC
J gene: TRBJ2-1
V gene: TRBV9
D gene: TRBD2
clone size: NA

CDR3 protein: CSALRLAKNLGYEQFF
CDR3 DNA: TGCAGTGCCTTAAGGCTAGCGAAAAACCTAGGGTATGAGCAGTTCTTC
J gene: TRBJ2-1
V gene: TRBV20-1
D gene: NA
clone size: NA

CDR3 protein: CASSPLGGNEQYF
CDR3 DNA: TGTGCCAGCTCACCACTAGGAGGGAACGAGCAGTACTTC
J gene: TRBJ2-7
V gene: TRBV18
D gene: NA
clone size: once

CDR3 protein: CASSSAGTLAKNIQYF
CDR3 DNA: TGTGCCAGCAGCTCGGCGGGCACGTTAGCCAAAAACATTCAGTACTTC
J gene: TRBJ2-4
V gene: TRBV11-2
D gene: NA
clone size: few

CDR3 protein: CASSLESRRDYGYTF
CDR3 DNA: TGTGCCAGCAGCCTGGAGAGCAGGCGCGACTATGGCTACACCTTC
J gene: TRBJ1-2
V gene: TRBV5-6
D gene: NA
clone size: NA

CDR3 protein: CASSLWTPPEGEQFF
CDR3 DNA: TGTGCCAGCAGTTTGTGGACACCCCCCGAGGGTGAGCAGTTCTTC
J gene: TRBJ2-1
V gene: TRBV27
D gene: NA
clone size: NA

CDR3 protein: CASSLRARAKNIQYF
CDR3 DNA: TGTGCCAGCAGTTTACGGGCCAGAGCCAAAAACATTCAGTACTTC
J gene: TRBJ2-4
V gene: TRBV12-3/TRBV12-4
D gene: NA
clone size: NA

CDR3 protein: CASSKLGLAGGAMGTDTQYF
CDR3 DNA: TGTGCCAGCAGCAAATTGGGACTAGCGGGAGGAGCCATGGGCACAGATACGCAGTATTTT
J gene: TRBJ2-3
V gene: TRBV11-2
D gene: TRBD2
clone size: NA

CDR3 protein: CSARVLAGAFNEQFF
CDR3 DNA: TGCAGTGCTAGAGTTCTAGCGGGGGCTTTCAATGAGCAGTTCTTC
J gene: TRBJ2-1
V gene: TRBV20-1
D gene: TRBD2
clone size: NA

CDR3 protein: CASSHRDRNEQFF
CDR3 DNA: TGCGCCAGCAGCCACAGGGACAGGAACGAGCAGTTCTTC
J gene: TRBJ2-1
V gene: TRBV5-1
D gene: TRBD1
clone size: few

CDR3 protein: CASSAFGTTGSDTQYF
CDR3 DNA: TGTGCCAGCAGTGCTTTTGGGACTACGGGTTCAGATACGCAGTATTTT
J gene: TRBJ2-3
V gene: TRBV12-3/TRBV12-4
D gene: TRBD2
clone size: many

CDR3 protein: CAISGGRRSISPLHF
CDR3 DNA: TGTGCCATCAGTGGAGGGCGGCGGTCCATCTCACCCCTCCACTTT
J gene: TRBJ1-6
V gene: TRBV10-3
D gene: NA
clone size: NA

CDR3 protein: CASRTDRASYGYTF
CDR3 DNA: TGTGCCAGCAGGACAGACAGGGCGAGCTATGGCTACACCTTC
J gene: TRBJ1-2
V gene: TRBV27
D gene: TRBD1
clone size: many

CDR3 protein: CASSLDRPYYGYTF
CDR3 DNA: TGCGCCAGCAGCTTGGACAGGCCCTACTATGGCTACACCTTC
J gene: TRBJ1-2
V gene: TRBV5-1
D gene: NA
clone size: NA

CDR3 protein: CSVVVQASYEQYF
CDR3 DNA: TGCAGCGTTGTGGTCCAGGCTTCCTACGAGCAGTACTTC
J gene: TRBJ2-7
V gene: TRBV29-1
D gene: NA
clone size: few

CDR3 protein: CSAQHRVTGELFF
CDR3 DNA: TGCAGTGCGCAGCACAGGGTCACCGGGGAGCTGTTTTTT
J gene: TRBJ2-2
V gene: TRBV20-1
D gene: NA
clone size: NA

CDR3 protein: CSARVTVYNEQFF
CDR3 DNA: TGCAGTGCCCGAGTTACAGTCTACAATGAGCAGTTCTTC
J gene: TRBJ2-1
V gene: TRBV20-1
D gene: NA
clone size: few

CDR3 protein: CASSQDPDMDGYTF
CDR3 DNA: TGCGCCAGCAGCCAAGATCCGGACATGGATGGCTACACCTTC
J gene: TRBJ1-2
V gene: TRBV4-1
D gene: NA
clone size: NA

CDR3 protein: CASSGSPPTEAFF
CDR3 DNA: TGTGCCAGCAGTGGATCTCCCCCCACTGAAGCTTTCTTT
J gene: TRBJ1-1
V gene: TRBV12-3/TRBV12-4
D gene: NA
clone size: few

CDR3 protein: CASSIPGTVNTEAFF
CDR3 DNA: TGTGCCAGCAGTATCCCCGGGACAGTGAACACTGAAGCTTTCTTT
J gene: TRBJ1-1
V gene: TRBV28
D gene: TRBD1
clone size: few

CDR3 protein: CASSLTSVSYNEQFF
CDR3 DNA: TGTGCCAGCAGTCTCACTAGCGTTTCCTACAATGAGCAGTTCTTC
J gene: TRBJ2-1
V gene: TRBV12-3/TRBV12-4
D gene: TRBD2
clone size: few

CDR3 protein: CASSFSFGGNEQFF
CDR3 DNA: TGTGCCAGCAGTTTTTCTTTCGGGGGCAATGAGCAGTTCTTC
J gene: TRBJ2-1
V gene: TRBV28
D gene: NA
clone size: few

CDR3 protein: CASSDGPVETQYF
CDR3 DNA: TGTGCCAGCAGTGACGGCCCCGTAGAGACCCAGTACTTC
J gene: TRBJ2-5
V gene: TRBV2
D gene: NA
clone size: few

CDR3 protein: CASSPDRTSYNEQFF
CDR3 DNA: TGTGCCAGCAGCCCCGACCGGACTAGTTACAATGAGCAGTTCTTC
J gene: TRBJ2-1
V gene: TRBV4-2
D gene: TRBD2
clone size: NA

CDR3 protein: CASSLGGRAGGTRTQYF
CDR3 DNA: TGTGCCAGCAGCTTAGGGGGCAGGGCAGGGGGAACCAGGACCCAGTACTTC
J gene: TRBJ2-5
V gene: TRBV7-2
D gene: TRBD1
clone size: many

CDR3 protein: CASSATARNTGELFF
CDR3 DNA: TGTGCCAGCAGCGCGACAGCCCGGAACACCGGGGAGCTGTTTTTT
J gene: TRBJ2-2
V gene: TRBV7-3
D gene: NA
clone size: few

CDR3 protein: CSAVFQTGTRGNQPQHF
CDR3 DNA: TGCAGTGCTGTATTCCAGACCGGGACAAGGGGCAATCAGCCCCAGCATTTT
J gene: TRBJ1-5
V gene: TRBV20-1
D gene: NA
clone size: few